A selection of T cell receptor beta chains follows, all from one sample in a study of cytomegalovirus exposure and HLA in healthy donors. Assay used: immunoSEQ multiplex PCR; TCRdb lists only in-frame clones, some missing. There are approximately 140,000 clones in the sample, with roughly 1.4% held by the top ten. Sequenced input: PBMCs. These receptors all stem from a woman in her thirties or forties in good health and CMV-seronegative. The CDR3 runs from the conserved cysteine through the conserved F or W. D genes are given only for firm matches.

V gene: TRBV13; D gene: TRBD1; J gene: TRBJ2-7; CDR3 DNA: TGTGCCAGCAGCACAGGACAGGGGAAAAGCTCCTACGAGCAGTACTTC; CDR3 protein: CASSTGQGKSSYEQYF
V gene: TRBV11-3; D gene: .; J gene: TRBJ2-2; CDR3 DNA: TGTGCCAGCAGCCATTCCGGAGGGCCCTGGAACACCGGGGAGCTGTTTTTT; CDR3 protein: CASSHSGGPWNTGELFF
V gene: TRBV11-2; D gene: .; J gene: TRBJ2-3; CDR3 DNA: TGTGCCAGCAGCTTGGCCAGCACAGATACGCAGTATTTT; CDR3 protein: CASSLASTDTQYF
V gene: TRBV5-4; D gene: TRBD2; J gene: TRBJ2-1; CDR3 DNA: TGTGCCAGCAGCGAAGGCGGGGGCTACAATGAGCAGTTCTTC; CDR3 protein: CASSEGGGYNEQFF
V gene: TRBV2; D gene: .; J gene: TRBJ2-7; CDR3 DNA: TGTGCCAGCAGTCCCGGACAGCCCTCCTACGAGCAGTACTTC; CDR3 protein: CASSPGQPSYEQYF
V gene: TRBV19; D gene: TRBD2; J gene: TRBJ2-7; CDR3 DNA: TGTGCCAGTAGCAATAGCGGGGGCTACGAGCAGTACTTC; CDR3 protein: CASSNSGGYEQYF
V gene: TRBV4-1; D gene: .; J gene: TRBJ2-2; CDR3 DNA: TGCGCCAGCAGCCAAGAAGACTCGAACACCGGGGAGCTGTTTTTT; CDR3 protein: CASSQEDSNTGELFF
V gene: TRBV4-3; D gene: .; J gene: TRBJ2-3; CDR3 DNA: TGCGCCAGCAGCCAGAGTGGTTTGTCAGATACGCAGTATTTT; CDR3 protein: CASSQSGLSDTQYF
V gene: TRBV19; D gene: .; J gene: TRBJ1-1; CDR3 DNA: TGTGCCAGTAGTAGGCCACAGCAGAACACTGAAGCTTTCTTT; CDR3 protein: CASSRPQQNTEAFF
V gene: TRBV19; D gene: TRBD1; J gene: TRBJ2-2; CDR3 DNA: TGTGCCAGTGGTATTCGATGGACAGGGGACACCGGGGAGCTGTTTTTT; CDR3 protein: CASGIRWTGDTGELFF
V gene: TRBV4-1; D gene: .; J gene: TRBJ1-6; CDR3 DNA: TGCGCCAGCAGCCAATCCGGGGGTAACAGCCGTAATTCACCCCTCCACTTT; CDR3 protein: CASSQSGGNSRNSPLHF
V gene: TRBV28; D gene: TRBD2; J gene: TRBJ2-1; CDR3 DNA: TGTGCCAGCCTACATCGGCTAGCGGGGGGGTCGGGTGAGCAGTTCTTC; CDR3 protein: CASLHRLAGGSGEQFF
V gene: TRBV18; D gene: TRBD1; J gene: TRBJ2-7; CDR3 DNA: TGTGCCAGCTCACCTATTGATAGGACAGGGGTCTGGAGCGAGCAGTACTTC; CDR3 protein: CASSPIDRTGVWSEQYF
V gene: TRBV15; D gene: .; J gene: TRBJ1-1; CDR3 DNA: TGTGCCACCAGCCCTGGGAGGGGACTAATGAACACTGAAGCTTTCTTT; CDR3 protein: CATSPGRGLMNTEAFF
V gene: TRBV7-3; D gene: .; J gene: TRBJ1-1; CDR3 DNA: TGTGCCAGCAGCTCCGGGGGGAACACTGAAGCTTTCTTT; CDR3 protein: CASSSGGNTEAFF
V gene: TRBV6-5; D gene: TRBD1; J gene: TRBJ1-5; CDR3 DNA: TGTGCCAGCAGTAGGGGGACAGGGGGGCAGCCCCAGCATTTT; CDR3 protein: CASSRGTGGQPQHF
V gene: TRBV19; D gene: TRBD1; J gene: TRBJ1-5; CDR3 DNA: TGTGCCAGTAGTATAGATCCCGCCAGGGGGACCTTCAATCAGCCCCAGCATTTT; CDR3 protein: CASSIDPARGTFNQPQHF
V gene: TRBV7-7; D gene: TRBD1; J gene: TRBJ2-1; CDR3 DNA: TGTGCTAGCAGCTTAGGACAGGGTCAGCATGAGCAGTTCTTC; CDR3 protein: CASSLGQGQHEQFF
V gene: TRBV11-2; D gene: .; J gene: TRBJ2-5; CDR3 DNA: TGTGCCAGCAGCTTAGACCGCACGGTAGGGGCAGGAAAAGAGACCCAGTACTTC; CDR3 protein: CASSLDRTVGAGKETQYF
V gene: TRBV7-6; D gene: TRBD1; J gene: TRBJ2-7; CDR3 DNA: TGTGCCAGCAGCGCCAGGGGGAACTACGAGCAGTACTTC; CDR3 protein: CASSARGNYEQYF
V gene: TRBV4-3; D gene: .; J gene: TRBJ2-3; CDR3 DNA: TGCGCCAGCAGCCTCCAAGTGGGCGGGGTCCCAGATACGCAGTATTTT; CDR3 protein: CASSLQVGGVPDTQYF
V gene: TRBV11-2; D gene: .; J gene: TRBJ1-5; CDR3 DNA: TGTGCCAGCAGCTTAACCGGGAGCAATCAGTCCCAGCATTTT; CDR3 protein: CASSLTGSNQSQHF
V gene: TRBV5-1; D gene: .; J gene: TRBJ2-3; CDR3 DNA: TGCGCCAGCAGCTTCGGGGATACGCAGTATTTT; CDR3 protein: CASSFGDTQYF
V gene: TRBV28; D gene: TRBD1; J gene: TRBJ2-3; CDR3 DNA: TGTGCCAGCAGCGGAGCGGGACAGGGAACAGATACGCAGTATTTT; CDR3 protein: CASSGAGQGTDTQYF
V gene: TRBV7-2; D gene: .; J gene: TRBJ2-2; CDR3 DNA: TGTGCCAGCAGGACTACAAGCACCGGGGAGCTGTTTTTT; CDR3 protein: CASRTTSTGELFF
V gene: TRBV4-2; D gene: .; J gene: TRBJ1-1; CDR3 DNA: TGTGCCAGCAGCCAAGAGTTGTTGGGGCGGGGCGCTTACACGAACACTGAAGCTTTCTTT; CDR3 protein: CASSQELLGRGAYTNTEAFF
V gene: TRBV19; D gene: TRBD1; J gene: TRBJ1-1; CDR3 DNA: TGTGCCAGTAGTGTACACAGGGGGGGCACTGAAGCTTTCTTT; CDR3 protein: CASSVHRGGTEAFF
V gene: TRBV7-2; D gene: .; J gene: TRBJ2-1; CDR3 DNA: TGTGCCAGCAGCTTAGGACAGTCGGGCGGTGAGCAGTTCTTC; CDR3 protein: CASSLGQSGGEQFF
V gene: TRBV7-8; D gene: .; J gene: TRBJ2-7; CDR3 DNA: TGTGCCAGCAGCTTATCTAGGGGCCCCCCCTACGAGCAGTACTTC; CDR3 protein: CASSLSRGPPYEQYF
V gene: TRBV4-3; D gene: .; J gene: TRBJ2-5; CDR3 DNA: TGCGCCAGCAGCCAAGATCTCAGGACACCCAAAACCCAAGAGACCCAGTACTTC; CDR3 protein: CASSQDLRTPKTQETQYF
V gene: TRBV14; D gene: .; J gene: TRBJ2-7; CDR3 DNA: TGTGCCAGCAGCCAATTATTCTACGGGGGAGACGAGCAGTACTTC; CDR3 protein: CASSQLFYGGDEQYF
V gene: TRBV11-2; D gene: .; J gene: TRBJ1-4; CDR3 DNA: TGTGCCAGCAGCTTAGATAGAGCGGCAACTAATGAAAAACTGTTTTTT; CDR3 protein: CASSLDRAATNEKLFF
V gene: TRBV4-3; D gene: TRBD1; J gene: TRBJ1-1; CDR3 DNA: TGCGCCAGCAGCCAATCGACAGGGGGCACTGAAGCTTTCTTT; CDR3 protein: CASSQSTGGTEAFF
V gene: TRBV6-6; D gene: TRBD2; J gene: TRBJ2-2; CDR3 DNA: TGTGCCAGCATGGTTAGCGGGTCGAACACCGGGGAGCTGTTTTTT; CDR3 protein: CASMVSGSNTGELFF
V gene: TRBV4-3; D gene: .; J gene: TRBJ2-5; CDR3 DNA: TGCGCCAGCAGCCAAGCGGGTAGCCAAGAGACCCAGTACTTC; CDR3 protein: CASSQAGSQETQYF
V gene: TRBV18; D gene: TRBD1; J gene: TRBJ1-3; CDR3 DNA: TGTGCCAGCTCACAGGGACAGATCCCTGGAAACACCATATATTTT; CDR3 protein: CASSQGQIPGNTIYF
V gene: TRBV18; D gene: .; J gene: TRBJ2-1; CDR3 DNA: TGTGCCAGCTCACCACGACGGGTCCAACACAATGAGCAGTTCTTC; CDR3 protein: CASSPRRVQHNEQFF